Listed below are T cell receptor beta chains from one sample, sequenced in a study of blood T cell repertoires in COVID-19. Sequencing was performed with immunoSEQ multiplex PCR; in TCRdb, only in-frame clones are kept and a portion is missing. This table holds hundreds of thousands of clones, about 85% found once. Material for sequencing was PBMCs or T cells enriched from blood (not recorded which). These receptors originate from a woman in her late teens or twenties with acute COVID-19. The CDR3 runs from the conserved cysteine through the conserved F or W. The D gene is left open where the match is weak. Not every row has a clone size; where given, it reads once, few, many or a size class.

clone_size j_call d_call v_call cdr3_aa
. TRBJ1-2 . TRBV4-1 CASSQTDYGYTF
. TRBJ1-4 . TRBV4-3 CASSQDSMLATNEKLFF
. TRBJ2-7 TRBD1 TRBV7-2 CASSEDRGRITSISYEQYF
. TRBJ2-2 . TRBV2 CASSVNRNTGELFF
. TRBJ1-1 TRBD1 TRBV5-6 CASSQGMRQGETEAFF
. TRBJ2-3 . TRBV14 CASSPPALNTQYF
. TRBJ1-2 TRBD1 TRBV3-1/TRBV3-2 CASSLRPDRRGYTF
. TRBJ1-5 . TRBV4-1 CASSHPDSNQPQHF
. TRBJ1-1 . TRBV25-1 CASSSLYRTNTEAFF
. TRBJ1-5 . TRBV24-1 CATSDLRGQPQHF
. TRBJ1-3 . TRBV6-4 CASSSEIGNTIYF
. TRBJ2-3 . TRBV5-4 CASSSTGFVSTDTQYF
. TRBJ1-1 TRBD1 TRBV6-2/TRBV6-3 CASSYPTGGNAEAFF
. TRBJ1-2 TRBD1 TRBV7-2 CASSGTGGDGYTF
. TRBJ1-2 TRBD1 TRBV27 CASSLLGTGGAHYGYTF
few TRBJ2-7 TRBD1 TRBV5-6 CASSLVQGSHEQYF
. TRBJ2-5 TRBD2 TRBV28 CASSWTRQETQYF
. TRBJ1-6 TRBD1 TRBV12-3/TRBV12-4 CASSRQGRPPLHF
. TRBJ2-1 . TRBV15 CATSGYSLGAHNEQFF
. TRBJ1-6 . TRBV28 CASSLQGFFSYNSPLHF
. TRBJ2-7 TRBD2 TRBV6-4 CASSRLAGYEQYF
. TRBJ2-5 . TRBV19 CASSGNRVVETQYF
. TRBJ2-1 TRBD1 TRBV7-2 CASSPQTGGTEQFF
. TRBJ2-1 . TRBV29-1 CSVEISGEQFF